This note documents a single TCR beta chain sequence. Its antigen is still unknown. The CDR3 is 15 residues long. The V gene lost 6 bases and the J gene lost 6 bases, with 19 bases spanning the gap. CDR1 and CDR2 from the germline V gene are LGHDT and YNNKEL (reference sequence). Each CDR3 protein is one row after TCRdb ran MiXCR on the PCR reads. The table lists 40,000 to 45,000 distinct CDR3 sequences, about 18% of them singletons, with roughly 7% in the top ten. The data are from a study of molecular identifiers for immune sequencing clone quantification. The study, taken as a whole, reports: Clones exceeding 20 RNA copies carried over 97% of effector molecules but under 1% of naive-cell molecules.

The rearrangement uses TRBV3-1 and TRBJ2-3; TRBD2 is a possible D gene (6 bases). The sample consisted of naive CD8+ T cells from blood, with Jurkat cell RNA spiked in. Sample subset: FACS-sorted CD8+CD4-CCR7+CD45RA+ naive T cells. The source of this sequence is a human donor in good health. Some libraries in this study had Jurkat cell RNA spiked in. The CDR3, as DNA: TGTGCCAGCAGGTCTCTAGCGAGAGCAGAGGATACGCAGTATTTT. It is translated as CASRSLARAEDTQYF.